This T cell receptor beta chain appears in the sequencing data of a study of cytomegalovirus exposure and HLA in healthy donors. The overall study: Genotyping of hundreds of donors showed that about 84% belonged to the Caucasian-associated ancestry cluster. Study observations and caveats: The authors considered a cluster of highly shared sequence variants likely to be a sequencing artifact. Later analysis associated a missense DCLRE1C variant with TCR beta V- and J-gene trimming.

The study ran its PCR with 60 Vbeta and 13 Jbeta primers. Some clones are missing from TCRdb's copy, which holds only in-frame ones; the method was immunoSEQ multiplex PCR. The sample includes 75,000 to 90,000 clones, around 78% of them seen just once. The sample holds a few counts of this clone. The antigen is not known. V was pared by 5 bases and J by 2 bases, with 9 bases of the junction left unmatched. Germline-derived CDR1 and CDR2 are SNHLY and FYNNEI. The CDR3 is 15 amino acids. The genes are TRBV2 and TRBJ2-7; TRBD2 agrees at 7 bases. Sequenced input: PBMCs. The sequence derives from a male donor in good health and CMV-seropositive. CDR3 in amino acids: CASSPGLVSTYEQYF. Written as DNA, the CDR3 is TGTGCCAGCAGTCCCGGACTAGTATCTACCTACGAGCAGTACTTC. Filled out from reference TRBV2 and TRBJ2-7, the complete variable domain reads EPEVTQTPSHQVTQMGQEVILRCVPISNHLYFYWYRQILGQKVEFLVSFYNNEISEKSEIFDDQFSVERPDGSNFTLKIRSTKLEDSAMYFCASSPGLVSTYEQYFGPGTRLTVT.